The 9 T cell receptor beta chains reported below all come from one sample, sequenced in a study of T-cell memory formation after mild COVID-19. TCRdb called the 5' RACE reads again in MiXCR, with one record for every CDR3 protein. The table records some 300,000 distinct CDR3 sequences, 20% to 25% of them present only once. Sample: PBMCs or a T cell subset sorted from them (not recorded which). All receptors derive from a man between 18 and 35 years old who had mild COVID-19 (a few samples of this study predate the infection). Cell type and time point are not known.

This clonotype has a handful of counts. The chain has TRBV12-3 or TRBV12-4 and TRBJ1-2; D is unclear. V lost 0 bases, J lost 4 bases, and 6 bases lay in between. The CDR3 length is 13 residues. In nucleotides, the CDR3 is TGTGCCAGCAGTTTAGCACAGACCTATGGCTACACCTTC. The encoded protein is CASSLAQTYGYTF.

The J gene is TRBJ2-7, the V gene TRBV18; 10 bases align to TRBD1. Germline values: CDR1 KGHSH, CDR2 LQKENI. Germline trimming cut 4 bases from V and 7 bases from J; bases unmatched to any gene: 10. The CDR3 totals 15 residues. In DNA form, the CDR3 reads TGTGCCAGCTCACTGGTGGGACAGGGGCCCGGGGAGCAGTACTTC. Protein sequence: CASSLVGQGPGEQYF.

J is TRBJ2-2 and V is TRBV4-3; 9 nucleotides line up with TRBD1. Germline trimming cut 4 bases from V and 1 base from J; bases unmatched to any gene: 7. Germline CDR1 reads LGHNA; CDR2 reads YSLEER. The CDR3 is 17 residues long. The DNA of the CDR3 is TGCGCCAGCAGCCGTACAGGGGGCGCGCGGAACACCGGGGAGCTGTTTTTT. This gives the protein CASSRTGGARNTGELFF.

A few counts support this clonotype. The V call is TRBV5-1, the J call TRBJ2-1, with 8 nucleotides matching TRBD2. The ends lost 4 bases at V and 9 bases at J; junction bases unmatched: 12. Germline V lookup: CDR1 SGHRS, CDR2 YFSETQ. The CDR3 has 15 residues. CDR3 in amino acids: CASSATSSGLGEQFF. Written as DNA, the CDR3 is TGCGCCAGCAGCGCTACGTCTAGCGGGCTGGGTGAGCAGTTCTTC. Together with reference TRBV5-1 and TRBJ2-1, the CDR3 gives the full variable domain: KAGVTQTPRYLIKTRGQQVTLSCSPISGHRSVSWYQQTPGQGLQFLFEYFSETQRNKGNFPGRFSGRQFSNSRSEMNVSTLELGDSALYLCASSATSSGLGEQFFGPGTRLTVL.

This chain connects TRBV4-3 to TRBJ1-2; D perhaps matches TRBD1 (5 bases). Germline CDR1 LGHNA, CDR2 YSLEER. Trimming pared 0 bases from V and 4 bases from J, leaving 15 bases between. CDR3 size: 16 residues. The chain's CDR3 is CASSQDRDGLVYGYTF. CDR3 bases: TGCGCCAGCAGCCAAGATAGGGACGGGTTAGTCTATGGCTACACCTTC.

The chain's CDR3 is CASSLLGREGSEQYV. The CDR3 DNA follows: TGTGCCAGCAGCTTATTAGGGAGGGAGGGGTCCGAGCAGTACGTC. The V gene is TRBV7-8, the J gene TRBJ2-7, with 7 bases fitting TRBD2. The CDR3 covers 15 residues. The germline V gene encodes CDR1 SGHVS and CDR2 FQNEAQ. With 2 bases clipped from V and 6 bases from J, the junction kept 10 bases outside the gene matches.

The chain has TRBV12-3 or TRBV12-4 and TRBJ1-1, with D possibly matching TRBD1 (5 bases). The CDR3 totals 15 residues. V lost 6 bases to trimming and J lost 8 bases, with 22 bases between them. CDR3 DNA sequence: TGTGCCAGCAGCCCCAGTATCTCTGGGGCCGCCGAAGCTTTCTTT. Translated, it gives CASSPSISGAAEAFF.

This clonotype appeared once. The V gene is TRBV20-1, the J gene TRBJ1-5; TRBD1 is a possible D gene (6 bases). CDR1 is DFQATT and CDR2 is SNEGSKA in the germline V gene (reference sequence). The CDR3 consists of 13 residues. Trimming removed 5 bases at V and 9 bases at J, with 17 bases between. CDR3 sequence reads: CSAHTGTLMPQHF. The CDR3 DNA reads as TGCAGTGCTCATACAGGGACCTTAATGCCCCAGCATTTT.

This clonotype was seen only a few times. This chain uses TRBV6-5 with TRBJ1-2; TRBD1 agrees at 9 bases. CDR1 is MNHEY and CDR2 is SVGAGI in the germline V gene. V lost 8 bases and J lost 6; bases outside the gene matches: 7. The CDR3 contains 13 residues. CDR3 in DNA: TGTGCCAGCCTTCGGACAGGGGACCATGGCTACACCTTC. Amino acids: CASLRTGDHGYTF.